This TCR beta chain was identified in a study of Tregs in tolerant kidney transplant recipients. Related graft donors supplied nonmyeloablative bone marrow transplants, and mixed chimerism was transient. CD4+CD25+CD127- Tregs, CD4+CD25- non-Tregs, CD4 and CD8 cells were sorted. In regard to this clone: The target antigen is unknown.

The CDR3 contains 15 residues. Germline assignment: CDR1 SGHRS and CDR2 YFSETQ. With V trimmed by 0 bases and J by 3 bases, 5 bases remained unmatched. The assay was immunoSEQ multiplex PCR, and TCRdb's table has in-frame clones only and misses some. Of 95,000 or so clones listed, 80% to 95% were seen once; the top ten hold 1.6%. Study observations and caveats: Few patients were studied, so findings need validation in larger groups. The most relevant donor-specific Treg TCRbeta repertoire apparently came from expansion with activated donor B cells. Tolerant patients' donor-specific Tregs expanded beyond overall Tregs, suggesting antigen-driven growth.

This chain links TRBV5-1 with TRBJ2-5; TRBD2 matches 7 bases. This clonotype was obtained from a human patient who received a combined kidney and bone marrow transplant. Part of the T cell pool may stem from the graft donor. Material: CD4+ T cells from blood (PBMCs), obtained 12 months after the transplant. The CDR3 coding sequence is TGCGCCAGCAGCTTGGTCGGGGGGACGGAAGAGACCCAGTACTTC. Protein product: CASSLVGGTEETQYF.